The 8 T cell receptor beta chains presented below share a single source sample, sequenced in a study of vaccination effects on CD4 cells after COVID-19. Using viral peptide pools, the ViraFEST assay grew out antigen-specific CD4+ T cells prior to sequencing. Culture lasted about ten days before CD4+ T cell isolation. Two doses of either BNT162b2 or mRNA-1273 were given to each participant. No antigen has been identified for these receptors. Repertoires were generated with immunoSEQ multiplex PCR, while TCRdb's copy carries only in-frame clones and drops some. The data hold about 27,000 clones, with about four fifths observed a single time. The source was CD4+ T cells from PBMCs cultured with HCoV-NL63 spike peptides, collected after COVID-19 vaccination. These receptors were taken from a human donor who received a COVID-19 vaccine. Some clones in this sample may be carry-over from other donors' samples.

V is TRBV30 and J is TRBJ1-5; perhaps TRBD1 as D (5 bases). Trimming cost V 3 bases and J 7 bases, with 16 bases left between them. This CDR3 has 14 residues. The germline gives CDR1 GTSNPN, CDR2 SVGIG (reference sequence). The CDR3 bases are TGTGCCTGGAGCCGAGGCGGGGGAGGACAGCCCCAGCATTTT. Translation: CAWSRGGGGQPQHF. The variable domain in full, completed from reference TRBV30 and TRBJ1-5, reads SQTIHQWPATLVQPVGSPLSLECTVEGTSNPNLYWYRQAAGRGLQLLFYSVGIGQISSEVPQNLSASRPQDRQFILSSKKLLLSDSGFYLCAWSRGGGGQPQHFGDGTRLSIL.

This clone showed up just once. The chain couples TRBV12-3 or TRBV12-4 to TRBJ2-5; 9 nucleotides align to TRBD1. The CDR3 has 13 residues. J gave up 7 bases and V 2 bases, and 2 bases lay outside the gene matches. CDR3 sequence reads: CASSLLGQGTQYF. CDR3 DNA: TGTGCCAGCAGTTTACTGGGACAGGGGACCCAGTACTTC.

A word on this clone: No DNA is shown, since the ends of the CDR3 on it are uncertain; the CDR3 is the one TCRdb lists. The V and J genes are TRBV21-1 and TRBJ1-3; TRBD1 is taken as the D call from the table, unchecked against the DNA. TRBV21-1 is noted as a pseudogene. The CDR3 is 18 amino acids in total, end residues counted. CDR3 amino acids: CASSQIPFGTGSGNTIYF.

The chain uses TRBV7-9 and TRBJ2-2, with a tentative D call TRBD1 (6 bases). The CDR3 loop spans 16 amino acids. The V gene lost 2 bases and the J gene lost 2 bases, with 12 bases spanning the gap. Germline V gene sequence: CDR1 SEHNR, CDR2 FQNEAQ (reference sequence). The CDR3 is CASSLTSGTNTGELFF. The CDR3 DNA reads TGTGCCAGCAGCTTAACCTCCGGGACAAACACCGGGGAGCTGTTTTTT.

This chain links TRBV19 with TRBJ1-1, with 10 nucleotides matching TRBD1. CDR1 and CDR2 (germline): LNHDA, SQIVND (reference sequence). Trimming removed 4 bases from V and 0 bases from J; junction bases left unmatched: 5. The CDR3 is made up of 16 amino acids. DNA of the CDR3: TGTGCCAGTAGTAGAGGGGACAGGGGCGTGAACACTGAAGCTTTCTTT. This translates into CASSRGDRGVNTEAFF.

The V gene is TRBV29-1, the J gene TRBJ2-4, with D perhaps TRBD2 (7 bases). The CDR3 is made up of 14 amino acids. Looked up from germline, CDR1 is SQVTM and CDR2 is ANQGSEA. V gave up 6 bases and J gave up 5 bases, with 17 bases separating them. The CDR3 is CSVAPRGAQNIQYF. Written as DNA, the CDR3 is TGCAGCGTCGCCCCCCGGGGGGCCCAAAACATTCAGTACTTC. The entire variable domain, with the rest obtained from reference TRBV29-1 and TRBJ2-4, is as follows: SAVISQKPSRDICQRGTSLTIQCQVDSQVTMMFWYRQQPGQSLTLIATANQGSEATYESGFVIDKFPISRPNLTFSTLTVSNMSPEDSSIYLCSVAPRGAQNIQYFGAGTRLSVL.

CDR3 DNA sequence: TGTGCCAGCACCCACACACTAGCGGGGGGGCTATTCGGACAAGAGACCCAGTACTTC. This encodes CASTHTLAGGLFGQETQYF. The genes are TRBV27 and TRBJ2-5; 13 nucleotides agree with TRBD2. V shed 7 bases and J 2 bases; nucleotides not matched to a gene: 16. This CDR3 comprises 19 residues. Germline V gives CDR1 MNHEY, CDR2 SMNVEV (reference sequence).

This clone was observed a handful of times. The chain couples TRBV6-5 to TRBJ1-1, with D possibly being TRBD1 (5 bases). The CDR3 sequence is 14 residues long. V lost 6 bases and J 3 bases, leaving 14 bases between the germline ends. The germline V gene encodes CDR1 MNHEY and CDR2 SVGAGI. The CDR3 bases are TGTGCCAGCAGCATTATGGGAGGGGACACTGAAGCTTTCTTT. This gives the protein CASSIMGGDTEAFF.